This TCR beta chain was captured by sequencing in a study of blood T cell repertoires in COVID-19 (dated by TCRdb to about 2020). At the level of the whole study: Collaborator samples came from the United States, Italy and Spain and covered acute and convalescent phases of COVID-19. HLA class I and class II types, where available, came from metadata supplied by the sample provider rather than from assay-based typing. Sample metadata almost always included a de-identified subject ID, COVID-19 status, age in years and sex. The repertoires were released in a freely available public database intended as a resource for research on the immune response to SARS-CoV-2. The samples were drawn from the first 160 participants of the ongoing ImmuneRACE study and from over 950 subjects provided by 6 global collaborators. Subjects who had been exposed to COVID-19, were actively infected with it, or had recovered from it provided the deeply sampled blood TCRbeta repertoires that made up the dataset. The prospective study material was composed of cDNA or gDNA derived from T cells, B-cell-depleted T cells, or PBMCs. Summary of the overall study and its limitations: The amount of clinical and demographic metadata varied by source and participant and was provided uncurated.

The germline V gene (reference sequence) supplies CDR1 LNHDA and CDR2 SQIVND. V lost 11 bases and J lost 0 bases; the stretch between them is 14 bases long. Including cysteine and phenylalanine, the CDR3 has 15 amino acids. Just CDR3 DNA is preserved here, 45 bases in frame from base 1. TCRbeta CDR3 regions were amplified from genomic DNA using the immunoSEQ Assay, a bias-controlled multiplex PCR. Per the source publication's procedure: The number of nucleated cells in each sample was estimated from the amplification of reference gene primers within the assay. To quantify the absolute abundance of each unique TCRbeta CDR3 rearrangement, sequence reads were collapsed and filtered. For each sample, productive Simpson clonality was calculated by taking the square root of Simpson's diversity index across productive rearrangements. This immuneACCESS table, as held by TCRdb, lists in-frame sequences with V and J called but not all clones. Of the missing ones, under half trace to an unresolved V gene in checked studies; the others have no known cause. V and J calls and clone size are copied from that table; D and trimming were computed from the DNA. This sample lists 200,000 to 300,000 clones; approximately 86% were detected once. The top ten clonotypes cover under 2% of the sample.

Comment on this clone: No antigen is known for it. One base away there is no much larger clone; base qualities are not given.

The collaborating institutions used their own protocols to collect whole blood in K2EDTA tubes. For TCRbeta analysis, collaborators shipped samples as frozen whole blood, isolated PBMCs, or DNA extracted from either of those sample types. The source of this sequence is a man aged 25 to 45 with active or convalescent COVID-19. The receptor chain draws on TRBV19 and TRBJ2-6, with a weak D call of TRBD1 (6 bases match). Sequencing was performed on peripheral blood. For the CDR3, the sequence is CASGQTYSGANVLTF. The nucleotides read TGTGCCTCCGGACAGACGTACTCTGGGGCCAACGTCCTGACTTTC. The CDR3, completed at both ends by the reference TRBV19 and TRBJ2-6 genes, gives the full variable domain DGGITQSPKYLFRKEGQNVTLSCEQNLNHDAMYWYRQDPGQGLRLIYYSQIVNDFQKGDIAEGYSVSREKKESFPLTVTSAQKNPTAFYLCASGQTYSGANVLTFGAGSRLTVL.